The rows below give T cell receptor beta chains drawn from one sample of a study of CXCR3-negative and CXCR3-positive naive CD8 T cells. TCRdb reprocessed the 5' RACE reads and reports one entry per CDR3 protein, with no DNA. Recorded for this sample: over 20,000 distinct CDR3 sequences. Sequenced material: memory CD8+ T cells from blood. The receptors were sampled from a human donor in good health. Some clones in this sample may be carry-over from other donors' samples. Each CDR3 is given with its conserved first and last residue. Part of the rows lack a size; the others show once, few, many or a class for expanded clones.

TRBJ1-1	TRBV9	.	CASSSQTGTNTEAFF
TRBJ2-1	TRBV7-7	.	CASSLDPGQNSYNEQFF
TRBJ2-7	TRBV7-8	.	CASSLVFAGGSEQYF
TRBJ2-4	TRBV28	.	CASSLPRGLAKNIQYF
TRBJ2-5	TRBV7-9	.	CASSFAGTEETQYF
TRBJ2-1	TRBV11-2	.	CASSLGWGDSYNEQFF
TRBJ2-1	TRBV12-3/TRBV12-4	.	CASSLLAGFYNEQFF
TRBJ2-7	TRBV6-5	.	CATEIQGVSYEQYF
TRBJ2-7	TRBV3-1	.	CASSQDVGDPPSYEQYF
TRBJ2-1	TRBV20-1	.	CSATVGDIIYNEQFF
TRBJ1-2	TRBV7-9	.	CASSLINGMGNYGYTF
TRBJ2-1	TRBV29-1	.	CSVEGTGRPGEQFF
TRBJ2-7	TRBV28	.	CASNSGNPYEQYF
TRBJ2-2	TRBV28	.	CASSSLANTGELFF
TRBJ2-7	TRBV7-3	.	CASSSGQHYEQYF
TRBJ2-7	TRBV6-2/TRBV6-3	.	CASSSRQGDEQYF
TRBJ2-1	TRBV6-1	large	CASSYEEDRVWIGQFF
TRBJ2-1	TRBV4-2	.	CASGGLSGQSEQFF
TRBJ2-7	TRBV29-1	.	CSVGTDRGSYEQYF
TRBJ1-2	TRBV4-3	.	CASSQDSTGGFHGYTF
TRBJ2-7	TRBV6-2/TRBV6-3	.	CASTLVRDSYETRHYEQYF
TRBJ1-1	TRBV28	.	CASSLDRGTSTTEAFF
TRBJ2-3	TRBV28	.	CASRDRGGTDTQYF
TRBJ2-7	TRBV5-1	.	CASSLVPLGADEQYF
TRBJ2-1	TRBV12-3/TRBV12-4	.	CASSLHKAGENYNEQFF
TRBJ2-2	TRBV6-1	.	CASRVVVDTGELFF
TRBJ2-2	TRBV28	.	CASSFPGELFF
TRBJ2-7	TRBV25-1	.	CASSERAGERGSYEQYF
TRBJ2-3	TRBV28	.	CASSPWVRFGSTDTQYF
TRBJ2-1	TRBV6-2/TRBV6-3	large	CASSLLAEGSHNEQFF